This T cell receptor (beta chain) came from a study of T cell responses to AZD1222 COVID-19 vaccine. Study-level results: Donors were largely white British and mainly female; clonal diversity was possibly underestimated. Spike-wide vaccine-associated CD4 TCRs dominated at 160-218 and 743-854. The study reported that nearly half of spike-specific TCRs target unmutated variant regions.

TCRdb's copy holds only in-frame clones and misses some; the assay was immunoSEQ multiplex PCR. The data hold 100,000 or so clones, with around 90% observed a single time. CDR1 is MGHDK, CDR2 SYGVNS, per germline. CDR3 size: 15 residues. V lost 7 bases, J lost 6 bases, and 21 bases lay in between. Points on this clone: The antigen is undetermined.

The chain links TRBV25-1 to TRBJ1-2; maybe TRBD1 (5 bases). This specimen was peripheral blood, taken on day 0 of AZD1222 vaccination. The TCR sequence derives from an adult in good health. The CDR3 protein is CASISTTGAPDGYTF. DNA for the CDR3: TGTGCCAGCATCTCGACTACTGGGGCACCAGATGGCTACACCTTC.